These 14 T cell receptor beta chains were all obtained from the same sample, sequenced in a study of T cell responses to AZD1222 COVID-19 vaccine. The protocol was immunoSEQ multiplex PCR, while the TCRdb copy is restricted to in-frame clones and leaves out a portion. This sample carries tens of thousands of clones, around 90% of them seen once, and the ten largest clones take 4% to 5%. The sequences come from peripheral blood, collected on day 0 of AZD1222 vaccination. The source of these receptors is an adult in good health.

The chain recombines TRBV4-1 with TRBJ1-6; D is ambiguous. The CDR3 extends over 15 amino acids. In germline, CDR1 is MGHRA, CDR2 YSYEKL. The V end was cut by 4 bases, the J end by 0 bases, with 7 bases between. The CDR3 DNA is TGCGCCAGCAGCCCGCAGAGCTCCTATAATTCACCCCTCCACTTT. Its translation is CASSPQSSYNSPLHF.

The J gene is TRBJ1-2, the V gene TRBV11-3, with TRBD1 matching 10 bases. The CDR3 covers 20 residues. Germline-derived CDR1 and CDR2 are SGHNT and YENEEA. V lost 5 bases and J lost 1; bases outside the gene matches: 19. CDR3 protein: CASSRAGTGVCGSNNYGYTF. The CDR3, as DNA: TGTGCCAGCAGCAGAGCCGGGACAGGGGTTTGTGGGTCAAATAACTATGGCTACACCTTC. Using reference TRBV11-3 and TRBJ1-2 for the parts outside the CDR3, the full variable domain is EAGVVQSPRYKIIEKKQPVAFWCNPISGHNTLYWYLQNLGQGPELLIRYENEEAVDDSQLPKDRFSAERLKGVDSTLKIQPAELGDSAVYLCASSRAGTGVCGSNNYGYTFGSGTRLTVV.

V usage is TRBV6-1 and J usage is TRBJ1-1; TRBD1 matches at 8 bases. Germline CDR1 MNHNS, CDR2 SASEGT. J was trimmed by 5 bases and V by 0 bases; bases with no gene match: 11. This CDR3 has 17 residues. The CDR3 DNA reads as TGTGCCAGCAGTGAAGCTGGGGACCGACAGGGGAGGACTGAAGCTTTCTTT. Its translation is CASSEAGDRQGRTEAFF.

The CDR3, as DNA: TGTGCCAGCAGTGACAGGGTTAGGGCCTACGAGCAGTACTTC. Its translation is CASSDRVRAYEQYF. The chain couples TRBV27 to TRBJ2-7; 7 bases map to TRBD1. V lost 5 bases, J lost 2 bases, and 6 bases stayed unmatched. The germline V gene has CDR1 MNHEY and CDR2 SMNVEV (reference sequence). This CDR3 contains 14 residues.

The rearrangement joins TRBV13 to TRBJ2-3; D gene unclear. Germline V gene lookup returns CDR1 PRHDT and CDR2 FYEKMQ (reference sequence). Between the trimmed V and J ends, which lost 0 bases and 8 bases, there was a span of 9 bases. The CDR3 consists of 13 residues. Here the CDR3 reads CASSLGESATQYF. The CDR3 DNA reads as TGTGCCAGCAGCTTAGGCGAGTCTGCTACGCAGTATTTT.

The chain links TRBV5-8 to TRBJ1-1; the D gene is possibly TRBD1 (5 bases). In germline, CDR1 is SGHTS, CDR2 YDEGEE. CDR3 length: 12 residues. V was trimmed by 6 bases and J by 8 bases, leaving 14 bases between them. Written as DNA, the CDR3 is TGTGCCAGCAATCGGGACGGAATCGAAGCTTTCTTT. Protein product: CASNRDGIEAFF.

V gene TRBV27 combines with J gene TRBJ1-4; 7 bases agree with TRBD1. J was trimmed by 4 bases and V by 6 bases; bases with no gene match: 5. The CDR3 has 14 residues. CDR1 and CDR2 (germline): MNHEY, SMNVEV (reference sequence). CDR3 nucleotides: TGTGCCAGCAGCCCCGGGACAGTTAATGAAAAACTGTTTTTT. The encoded protein is CASSPGTVNEKLFF.

The CDR3 DNA reads as TGCGCCAGCAGCTTGGGAGGCTTCTACAATGAGCAGTTCTTC. This gives the protein CASSLGGFYNEQFF. The chain carries TRBV5-1 and TRBJ2-1; D uncertain. Germline CDR1 is SGHRS and CDR2 is YFSETQ. There are 14 residues in the CDR3. The V end lost 0 bases, the J end lost 3 bases, and 7 bases lay between the germline ends.

The rearrangement links TRBV5-5 to TRBJ2-7, with a possible D match to TRBD1 (6 bases). Germline-derived CDR1 and CDR2 are SGHKS and YYEKEE (reference sequence). The CDR3 totals 16 residues. Deletions cut 1 base from V and 0 bases from J, with 14 bases between. In DNA, the CDR3 is TGTGCCAGCAGCTTGTTGACAGGCCGAAGCTCCTACGAGCAGTACTTC. It encodes CASSLLTGRSSYEQYF.

CDR3 nucleotides: TGTGCCAGCAGCGTACAGAGAAACTATGGCTACACCTTC. Protein sequence: CASSVQRNYGYTF. This chain joins TRBV5-8 and TRBJ1-2; D not resolved. V shed 4 bases and J shed 2 bases, with 9 bases lying between them. Germline lookup yields CDR1 SGHTS and CDR2 YDEGEE. CDR3 size: 13 residues.

This chain links TRBV5-1 with TRBJ2-7; D gene unclear. This CDR3 region has 12 residues. Germline CDR1 reads SGHRS; CDR2 reads YFSETQ. V lost 0 bases, J lost 5 bases, and 6 bases lay in between. The DNA of the CDR3 is TGCGCCAGCAGCTTGGTTGGCCACGAGCAGTACTTC. This sequence encodes CASSLVGHEQYF.

This chain joins TRBV6-5 and TRBJ2-1; weak D call: TRBD1 (5 bases). This CDR3 comprises 14 residues. CDR1 is MNHEY and CDR2 is SVGAGI in the germline V gene. V was pared by 6 bases and J by 3 bases, with 12 bases between. CDR3 sequence (DNA): TGTGCCAGCAGCGGACATCCGATCTACAATGAGCAGTTCTTC. It encodes CASSGHPIYNEQFF.

The V gene is TRBV6-1, the J gene TRBJ2-7, with a tentative D call TRBD1 (5 bases). CDR1 is MNHNS, CDR2 SASEGT, per germline. The CDR3 loop spans 12 amino acids. The ends were cut back, 6 bases at V and 6 bases at J, with 12 bases in the middle. The CDR3 DNA reads as TGTGCCAGCAGCGTTCAGGGTTCCGAGCAGTACTTC. It encodes CASSVQGSEQYF.

This clone was counted only a few times. V usage is TRBV5-4 and J usage is TRBJ2-2; D remains unclear. Germline V gene data show CDR1 as SGHNT and CDR2 as YYREEE (reference sequence). V lost 7 bases to trimming and J lost 0 bases, with 10 bases between them. CDR3 length: 14 residues. The CDR3 protein is CASRGEANTGELFF. As DNA, the CDR3 is TGTGCCAGCCGTGGCGAAGCGAACACCGGGGAGCTGTTTTTT.